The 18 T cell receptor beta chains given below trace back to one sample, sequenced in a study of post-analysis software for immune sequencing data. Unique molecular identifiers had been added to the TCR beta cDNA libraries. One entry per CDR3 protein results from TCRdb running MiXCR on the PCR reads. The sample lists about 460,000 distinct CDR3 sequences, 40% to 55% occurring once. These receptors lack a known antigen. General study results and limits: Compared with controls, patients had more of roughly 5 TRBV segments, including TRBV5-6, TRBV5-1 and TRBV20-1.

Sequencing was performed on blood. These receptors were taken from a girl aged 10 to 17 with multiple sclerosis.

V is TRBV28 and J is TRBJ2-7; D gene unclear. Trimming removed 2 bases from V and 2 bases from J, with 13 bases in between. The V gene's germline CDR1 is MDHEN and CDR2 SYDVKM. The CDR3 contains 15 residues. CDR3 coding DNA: TGTGCCAGCAGTTTAAGGCAGAGTATCCCCTACGAGCAGTACTTC. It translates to CASSLRQSIPYEQYF.

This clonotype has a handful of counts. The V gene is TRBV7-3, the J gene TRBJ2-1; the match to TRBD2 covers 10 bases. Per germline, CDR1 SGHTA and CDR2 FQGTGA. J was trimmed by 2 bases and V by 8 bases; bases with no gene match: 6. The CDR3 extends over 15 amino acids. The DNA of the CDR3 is TGTGCCAGCGGGCCAGCGGGAGGGCCCTACAATGAGCAGTTCTTC. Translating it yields CASGPAGGPYNEQFF.

In nucleotides, the CDR3 is TGTGCCATGCGGACAGGCGATAACAATGAGCAGTTCTTC. Translating gives CAMRTGDNNEQFF. The chain couples TRBV28 to TRBJ2-1; 7 nucleotides match TRBD1. V gave up 10 bases and J gave up 5 bases; unmatched junction bases: 8. Germline CDR1 is MDHEN and CDR2 is SYDVKM. The CDR3 sequence is 13 residues long.

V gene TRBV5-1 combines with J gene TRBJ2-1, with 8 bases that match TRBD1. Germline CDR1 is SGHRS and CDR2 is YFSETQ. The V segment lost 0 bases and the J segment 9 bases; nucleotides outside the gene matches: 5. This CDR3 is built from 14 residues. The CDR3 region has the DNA TGCGCCAGCAGCTTGGTACAGGGGGAGAGTGAGCAGTTCTTC. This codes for CASSLVQGESEQFF.

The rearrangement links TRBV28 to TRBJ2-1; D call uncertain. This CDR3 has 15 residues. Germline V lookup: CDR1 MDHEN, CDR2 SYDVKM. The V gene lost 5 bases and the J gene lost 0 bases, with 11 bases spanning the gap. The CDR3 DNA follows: TGTGCCAGCAGTGCACCTTCTCGCTCCTACAATGAGCAGTTCTTC. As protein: CASSAPSRSYNEQFF. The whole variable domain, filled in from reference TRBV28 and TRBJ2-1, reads DVKVTQSSRYLVKRTGEKVFLECVQDMDHENMFWYRQDPGLGLRLIYFSYDVKMKEKGDIPEGYSVSREKKERFSLILESASTNQTSMYLCASSAPSRSYNEQFFGPGTRLTVL.

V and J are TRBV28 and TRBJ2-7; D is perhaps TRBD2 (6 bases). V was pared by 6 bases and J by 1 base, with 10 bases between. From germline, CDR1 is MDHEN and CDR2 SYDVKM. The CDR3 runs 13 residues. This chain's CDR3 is CASRGRESYEQYF. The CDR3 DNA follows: TGTGCCAGCAGGGGACGGGAGTCCTACGAGCAGTACTTC.

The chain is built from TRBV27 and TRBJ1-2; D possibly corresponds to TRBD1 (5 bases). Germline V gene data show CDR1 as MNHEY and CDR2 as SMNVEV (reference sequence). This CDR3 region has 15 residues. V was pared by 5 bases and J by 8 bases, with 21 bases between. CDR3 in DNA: TGTGCCAGCAGTCTTACCGGGACGGGGACGAGGGGCTACACCTTC. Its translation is CASSLTGTGTRGYTF.

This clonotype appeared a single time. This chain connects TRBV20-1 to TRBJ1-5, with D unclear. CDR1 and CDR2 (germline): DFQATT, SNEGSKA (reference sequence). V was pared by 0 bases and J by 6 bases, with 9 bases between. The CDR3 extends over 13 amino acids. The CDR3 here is CSARDRPAQPQHF. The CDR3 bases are TGCAGTGCTAGAGATCGACCCGCTCAGCCCCAGCATTTT.

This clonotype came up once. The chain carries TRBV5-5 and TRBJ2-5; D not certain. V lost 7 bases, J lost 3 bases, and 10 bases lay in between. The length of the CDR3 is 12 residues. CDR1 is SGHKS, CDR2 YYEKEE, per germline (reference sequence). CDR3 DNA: TGTGCCAGCCGCATTCAGGAAGAGACCCAGTACTTC. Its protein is CASRIQEETQYF. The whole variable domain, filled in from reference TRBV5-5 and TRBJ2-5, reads DAGVTQSPTHLIKTRGQQVTLRCSPISGHKSVSWYQQVLGQGPQFIFQYYEKEERGRGNFPDRFSARQFPNYSSELNVNALLLGDSALYLCASRIQEETQYFGPGTRLLVL.

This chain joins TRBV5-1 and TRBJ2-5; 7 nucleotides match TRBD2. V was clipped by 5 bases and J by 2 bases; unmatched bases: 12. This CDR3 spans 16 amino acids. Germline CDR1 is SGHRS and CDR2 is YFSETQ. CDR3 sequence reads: CASRPAGAGLQETQYF. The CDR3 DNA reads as TGCGCCAGCAGACCCGCGGGAGCGGGCCTGCAAGAGACCCAGTACTTC. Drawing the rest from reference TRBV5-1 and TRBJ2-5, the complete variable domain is KAGVTQTPRYLIKTRGQQVTLSCSPISGHRSVSWYQQTPGQGLQFLFEYFSETQRNKGNFPGRFSGRQFSNSRSEMNVSTLELGDSALYLCASRPAGAGLQETQYFGPGTRLLVL.

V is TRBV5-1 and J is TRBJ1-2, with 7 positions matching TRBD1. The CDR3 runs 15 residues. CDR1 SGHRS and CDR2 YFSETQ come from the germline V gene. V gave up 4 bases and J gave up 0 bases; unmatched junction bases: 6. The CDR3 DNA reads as TGCGCCAGCAGCGTTACAGGGGAGGCTAACTATGGCTACACCTTC. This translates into CASSVTGEANYGYTF.

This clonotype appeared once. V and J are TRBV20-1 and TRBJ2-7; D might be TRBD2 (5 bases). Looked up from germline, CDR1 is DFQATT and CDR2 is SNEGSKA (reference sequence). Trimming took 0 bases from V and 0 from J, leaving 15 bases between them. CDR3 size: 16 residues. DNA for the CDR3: TGCAGTGCTAGAGATCTAAGCGGCCCCAGCTCCTACGAGCAGTACTTC. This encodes CSARDLSGPSSYEQYF.

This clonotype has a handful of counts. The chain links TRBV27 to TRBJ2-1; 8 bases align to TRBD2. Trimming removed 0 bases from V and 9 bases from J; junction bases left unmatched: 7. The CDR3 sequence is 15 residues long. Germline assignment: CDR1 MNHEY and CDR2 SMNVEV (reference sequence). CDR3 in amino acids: CASSLSGRASFEQFF. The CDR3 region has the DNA TGTGCCAGCAGTTTATCCGGGAGGGCGTCGTTTGAGCAGTTCTTC.

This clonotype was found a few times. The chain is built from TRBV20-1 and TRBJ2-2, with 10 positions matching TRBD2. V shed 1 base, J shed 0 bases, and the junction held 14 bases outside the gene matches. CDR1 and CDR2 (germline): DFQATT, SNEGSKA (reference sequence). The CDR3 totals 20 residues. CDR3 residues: CSARAYFSGTSVPNTGELFF. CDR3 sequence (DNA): TGCAGTGCTAGAGCCTACTTCTCCGGGACTAGCGTTCCGAACACCGGGGAGCTGTTTTTT.

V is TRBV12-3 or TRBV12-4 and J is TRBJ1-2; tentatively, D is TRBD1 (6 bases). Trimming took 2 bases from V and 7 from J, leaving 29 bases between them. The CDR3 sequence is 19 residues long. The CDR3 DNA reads TGTGCCAGCAGTTTAACGCAAAGAAACCGGGACAACGACTTTGGTGGCTACACCTTC. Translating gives CASSLTQRNRDNDFGGYTF.

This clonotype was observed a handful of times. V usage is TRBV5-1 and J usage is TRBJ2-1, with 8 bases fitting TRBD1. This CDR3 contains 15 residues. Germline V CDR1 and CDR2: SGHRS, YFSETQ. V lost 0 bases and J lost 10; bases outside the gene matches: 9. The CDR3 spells CASSLGQGALDEQFF. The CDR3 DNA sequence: TGCGCCAGCAGCTTGGGCCAGGGGGCACTCGACGAGCAGTTCTTC.

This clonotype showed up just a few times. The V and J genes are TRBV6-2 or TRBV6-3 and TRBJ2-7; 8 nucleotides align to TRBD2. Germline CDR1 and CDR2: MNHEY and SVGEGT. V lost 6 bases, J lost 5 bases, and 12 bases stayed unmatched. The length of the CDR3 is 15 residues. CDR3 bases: TGTGCCAGCAGAAGGGCCGGGACTAGAACCCACGAGCAGTACTTC. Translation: CASRRAGTRTHEQYF.

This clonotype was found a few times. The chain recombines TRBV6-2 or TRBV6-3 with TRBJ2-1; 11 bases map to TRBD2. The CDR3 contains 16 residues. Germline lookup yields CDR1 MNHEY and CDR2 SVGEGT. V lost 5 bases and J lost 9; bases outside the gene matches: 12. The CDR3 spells CASSPSSGGLRSEQFF. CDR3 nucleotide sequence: TGTGCCAGCAGTCCGTCTAGCGGGGGGCTCAGGAGTGAGCAGTTCTTC.